The 18 T cell receptor beta chains below all came from one sample that was sequenced in a study of CD8+ T cells in alopecia areata. After isolation, RNA underwent reverse transcription to generate cDNA as the sequencing template. Generated by immunoSEQ multiplex PCR, the TCRdb table keeps only in-frame clones and is missing some. Counted here are 150,000 or so clones, 45% to 60% occurring once; the ten biggest clones make up less than 20%. The source material was CD8+ T cells sorted from blood, sampled at week 0. These TCRs come from a human donor with alopecia areata.

The sample holds a few counts of this clone. The chain recombines TRBV2 with TRBJ2-3; D is undetermined. Germline V gives CDR1 SNHLY, CDR2 FYNNEI. This CDR3 is built from 13 residues. The germline V and J ends were trimmed by 8 bases and 0 bases, with 9 bases remaining between them. The CDR3 loop reads CASVETSTDTQYF. CDR3 nucleotides: TGTGCCAGCGTCGAGACTAGCACAGATACGCAGTATTTT.

This clone was seen a handful of times. This chain links TRBV14 with TRBJ2-4; D might be TRBD2 (5 bases). The length of the CDR3 is 16 residues. Trimming cost V 1 base and J 0 bases, with 10 bases left between them. The germline V gene has CDR1 SGHDN and CDR2 FVKESK. In nucleotides, the CDR3 is TGTGCCAGCAGCCAAGGGGCCCGGGAAGCCAAAAACATTCAGTACTTC. It is translated as CASSQGAREAKNIQYF.

A note on this clone: Within the sample, other DNA sequences also encode this same CDR3. The V call is TRBV30, the J call TRBJ2-7; 8 nucleotides align to TRBD1. V dropped 0 bases and J dropped 3; count of bases not matched to a gene: 4. Germline V CDR1 and CDR2: GTSNPN, SVGIG (reference sequence). The CDR3 totals 14 residues. DNA of the CDR3: TGTGCCTGGAGTGTAGGACAGGGACACTACGAGCAGTACTTC. It is translated as CAWSVGQGHYEQYF.

The chain combines TRBV6-5 with TRBJ1-1; D might be TRBD1 (6 bases). Germline V gene sequence: CDR1 MNHEY, CDR2 SVGAGI. V was cut by 0 bases and J by 4 bases, with 15 bases left in between. This CDR3 region has 16 residues. The chain's CDR3 is CASSYSSTGRGTEAFF. The CDR3 DNA reads TGTGCCAGCAGTTACTCGAGCACAGGGAGAGGCACTGAAGCTTTCTTT.

The V and J genes are TRBV14 and TRBJ1-6; 10 bases align to TRBD1. From germline, CDR1 is SGHDN and CDR2 FVKESK. The CDR3 length is 14 residues. V gave up 3 bases and J gave up 10 bases; unmatched junction bases: 3. The DNA of the CDR3 is TGTGCCAGCAGCCACGACAGGGGGCGGTCACCCCTCCACTTT. Translated: CASSHDRGRSPLHF.

This clone was seen a handful of times. The genes are TRBV29-1 and TRBJ2-5; D is unclear. Trimming stripped 7 bases from V and 0 bases from J, with 6 bases between. The CDR3 runs 11 residues. Per germline, CDR1 SQVTM and CDR2 ANQGSEA. CDR3 nucleotides: TGCAGCGCCCTTCACCAAGAGACCCAGTACTTC. Encoded protein: CSALHQETQYF.

The chain has TRBV5-1 and TRBJ1-2; 7 bases match TRBD1. The CDR3 is 14 amino acids. CDR1 is SGHRS, CDR2 YFSETQ, per germline. V dropped 4 bases and J dropped 4; count of bases not matched to a gene: 7. The CDR3 spells CASSGGQYTYGYTF. CDR3 bases: TGCGCCAGCAGCGGGGGACAGTACACCTATGGCTACACCTTC.

This clone was seen only a few times. This chain connects TRBV7-9 to TRBJ2-7; no definite D call. V shed 3 bases and J shed 2 bases, with 8 bases lying between them. The CDR3 length is 13 residues. Germline assignment: CDR1 SEHNR and CDR2 FQNEAQ (reference sequence). DNA of the CDR3: TGTGCCAGCAGCTTTGGGCCCACCTACGAGCAGTACTTC. Its protein is CASSFGPTYEQYF. Looking up the rest from reference TRBV7-9 and TRBJ2-7 gives the full variable domain: DTGVSQNPRHKITKRGQNVTFRCDPISEHNRLYWYRQTLGQGPEFLTYFQNEAQLEKSRLLSDRFSAERPKGSFSTLEIQRTEQGDSAMYLCASSFGPTYEQYFGPGTRLTVT.

This clone was observed a few times. The V gene is TRBV30, the J gene TRBJ2-3, with no clear D. Germline V gene sequence: CDR1 GTSNPN, CDR2 SVGIG (reference sequence). CDR3 length: 12 amino acids. The ends were cut back, 2 bases at V and 2 bases at J, with 5 bases in the middle. This chain's CDR3 is CAWSSTTDTQYF. The DNA for the CDR3 is TGTGCCTGGAGTTCAACCACAGATACGCAGTATTTT.

This chain connects TRBV10-1 to TRBJ1-5; D is uncertain. The germline V gene has CDR1 WNHNN and CDR2 SYGVQD (reference sequence). The CDR3 length is 13 residues. V lost 2 bases, J lost 5 bases, and 7 bases lay in between. This CDR3 is CASSESRYQPQHF. Written as DNA, the CDR3 is TGCGCCAGCAGTGAGAGTCGATATCAGCCCCAGCATTTT.

Remarks on this clone: The identical CDR3 is also encoded by other nucleotide sequences in the sample. The chain joins TRBV29-1 to TRBJ1-1, with unresolved D. CDR1 and CDR2 from the germline V gene are SQVTM and ANQGSEA. The CDR3 runs 10 residues. V gave up 5 bases and J gave up 1 base, with 2 bases separating them. CDR3 sequence reads: CSVWNTEAFF. The CDR3 DNA reads as TGCAGCGTTTGGAACACTGAAGCTTTCTTT.

J is TRBJ2-3 and V is TRBV4-3; no clear D gene. Per germline, CDR1 LGHNA and CDR2 YSLEER. Trimming removed 4 bases at V and 0 bases at J, with 5 bases between. The CDR3 has 13 amino acids. CDR3 sequence: CASSLRSTDTQYF. In nucleotides, the CDR3 is TGCGCCAGCAGCCTGAGAAGCACAGATACGCAGTATTTT.

CDR3 coding DNA: TGCGCCAGCAGCCAAGATCTGTCGGACAGCTCCTACGAGCAGTACTTC. As protein: CASSQDLSDSSYEQYF. The rearrangement joins TRBV4-3 to TRBJ2-7, with a weak D call TRBD1 (6 bases). CDR3 length: 16 amino acids. CDR1 LGHNA and CDR2 YSLEER come from the germline V gene. V was clipped by 0 bases and J by 0 bases, with 12 bases between them.

The chain links TRBV7-2 to TRBJ2-7, with D perhaps being TRBD1 or TRBD2 (5 bases each). Germline values: CDR1 SGHTA, CDR2 FQGNSA. The V end lost 5 bases, the J end lost 5 bases, and 13 bases lay between the germline ends. This CDR3 is 13 amino acids long. The CDR3 is CASSPTRGHEQYF. The CDR3 DNA is TGTGCCAGCAGCCCGACCCGGGGCCACGAGCAGTACTTC.

CDR3 nucleotides: TGTGCCAGCGGGGGAGGCTTCCCGTATGGCTACACCTTC. Protein: CASGGGFPYGYTF. The chain joins TRBV11-2 to TRBJ1-2; TRBD1 is a possible D gene (5 bases). The CDR3 is made up of 13 amino acids. Germline V CDR1 and CDR2: SGHAT, FQNNGV. Trimming took off 8 bases at V and 5 bases at J, with 15 bases between the two ends.

This clone was counted a few times. CDR3 DNA: TGTGCCAGCAGCCAAGAGACAGGGTTCGGCTACGAGCAGTACTTC. This gives the protein CASSQETGFGYEQYF. The V call is TRBV14, the J call TRBJ2-7, with 7 bases that match TRBD1. The V gene end was trimmed by 0 bases and the J gene end by 3 bases; junction bases not matched to a gene: 5. Germline CDR1 SGHDN, CDR2 FVKESK. The CDR3 sequence is 15 residues long.

This clone came up a few times. J is TRBJ2-3 and V is TRBV6-5; 11 bases map to TRBD2. Looked up from germline, CDR1 is MNHEY and CDR2 is SVGAGI. V lost 6 bases and J lost 5; bases outside the gene matches: 7. This CDR3 region has 15 residues. The CDR3 DNA follows: TGTGCCAGCAGAAGTAGCGGGGGGGAAGGAGATACGCAGTATTTT. It encodes CASRSSGGEGDTQYF.

The V and J genes are TRBV5-6 and TRBJ2-7; possible D gene TRBD1, 5 bases. From germline, CDR1 is SGHDT and CDR2 YYEEEE. V lost 4 bases to trimming and J lost 6 bases, with 17 bases between them. This CDR3 is built from 14 residues. The CDR3 sequence is CASSAGMTSVEQYF. The CDR3 DNA is TGTGCCAGCAGCGCAGGGATGACTTCGGTCGAGCAGTACTTC. Looking up the rest from reference TRBV5-6 and TRBJ2-7 gives the full variable domain: DAGVTQSPTHLIKTRGQQVTLRCSPKSGHDTVSWYQQALGQGPQFIFQYYEEEERQRGNFPDRFSGHQFPNYSSELNVNALLLGDSALYLCASSAGMTSVEQYFGPGTRLTVT.